This T cell receptor beta chain originates from a study of T cells after yellow fever vaccination. This clonotype occurred a few times. Its specificity is not known. The trim removed 5 bases at V and 6 bases at J, leaving 9 bases unmatched. CDR1 is SGHNT, CDR2 YYREEE, per germline (reference sequence). The CDR3 consists of 16 residues. TCRdb re-called the 5' RACE reads with MiXCR, one entry per CDR3 protein. The data contain 300,000 to 400,000 distinct CDR3 sequences, approximately 5.7% of them seen just once; the ten biggest clones take up approximately 15%. Findings of the study overall: Secondary responses were weaker yet peaked faster, day 5 versus 15. Subsequent to the booster, the majority of primary-vaccination clones reappeared (around 96% CD4, roughly 90% CD8).

The receptor's source is a man between 25 and 39 years old who received the YFV17D yellow fever vaccine. Specimen: PBMCs, collected 5 days after the yellow fever booster vaccination. The V gene is TRBV5-4, the J gene TRBJ2-7, with 15 bases fitting TRBD2. The CDR3 spells CASRPGTSGRSSEQYF. The CDR3, as DNA: TGTGCCAGCAGGCCCGGGACTAGCGGGAGGAGCAGCGAGCAGTACTTC. The complete variable domain, with remaining parts taken from reference TRBV5-4 and TRBJ2-7, reads ETGVTQSPTHLIKTRGQQVTLRCSSQSGHNTVSWYQQALGQGPQFIFQYYREEENGRGNFPPRFSGLQFPNYSSELNVNALELDDSALYLCASRPGTSGRSSEQYFGPGTRLTVT.